The TCR beta chain under discussion was sequenced for a study of sequential checkpoint blockade in melanoma. Overall study: After both sequences, patients received maintenance nivolumab.

This clone was seen just once. The length of the CDR3 is 15 residues. Per germline, CDR1 MNHEY and CDR2 SMNVEV (reference sequence). Trimming cost V 2 bases and J 5 bases, with 12 bases left between them. Produced via immunoSEQ multiplex PCR; TCRdb's table is partial and in-frame only. The sample lists about 15,000 clones, roughly 71% seen once, with approximately 10% in the top ten. Stated treatment: randomized to nivolumab then ipilimumab (arm A) or the reverse (arm B). Live CD3+CD8+ CD19− CD56− cells were sorted from PBMCs. The specimen comprised CD8+ T cells sorted from blood (inferred from file names), sampled from a patient given nivolumab and ipilimumab in sequence. The source of this sequence is a human donor with melanoma. The rearrangement links TRBV27 to TRBJ1-4; D not certain. CDR3 nucleotides: TGTGCCAGCAGTTTAAATCCGGTGGTAAATGAAAAACTGTTTTTT. Translation gives CASSLNPVVNEKLFF.